This passage covers 13 T cell receptor beta chains from one sample sequenced in a study of cytomegalovirus exposure and HLA in healthy donors. Primers: 60 Vbeta forward and 13 Jbeta reverse. Here immunoSEQ multiplex PCR was the method, and the copy in TCRdb shows in-frame clones only, minus some. Among roughly 110,000 clones listed, roughly four fifths were seen once. The sample was PBMCs. The receptors derive from a woman aged 45-60 years in good health and CMV-seropositive.

This clone showed up just a few times. The chain joins TRBV5-6 to TRBJ2-1, with TRBD1 identical over 12 bases. Germline CDR1 is SGHDT and CDR2 is YYEEEE. The CDR3 has 15 residues. J lost 6 bases, V lost 2 bases, and 3 bases had no gene match. Written as DNA, the CDR3 is TGTGCCAGCAGCTTCCCGGGACAGGGGGCCAATGAGCAGTTCTTC. Encoded protein: CASSFPGQGANEQFF.

This clone was seen a few times. V and J are TRBV5-1 and TRBJ2-3; D uncertain. V dropped 0 bases and J dropped 2 bases, with 16 bases sitting between them. CDR1 SGHRS and CDR2 YFSETQ come from the germline V gene. This CDR3 has 17 residues. The CDR3 spells CASSLVFDSQTTDTQYF. CDR3 coding DNA: TGCGCCAGCAGCTTGGTATTTGACTCCCAGACCACAGATACGCAGTATTTT. Based on the CDR3 plus reference TRBV5-1 and TRBJ2-3, the full variable domain is KAGVTQTPRYLIKTRGQQVTLSCSPISGHRSVSWYQQTPGQGLQFLFEYFSETQRNKGNFPGRFSGRQFSNSRSEMNVSTLELGDSALYLCASSLVFDSQTTDTQYFGPGTRLTVL.

The rearrangement uses TRBV6-1 and TRBJ2-3; D is perhaps TRBD1 (5 bases). Germline V lookup: CDR1 MNHNS, CDR2 SASEGT. CDR3 length: 13 amino acids. Trimming shortened V by 8 bases and J by 2 bases, and 11 bases separated the two germline ends. CDR3 residues: CASRWTFTDTQYF. As DNA, the CDR3 is TGTGCCAGCCGTTGGACATTCACAGATACGCAGTATTTT.

The genes are TRBV6-1 and TRBJ1-2; D gene ambiguous. The CDR3 extends over 15 amino acids. V was shortened by 4 bases and J by 5 bases, with 17 bases between the two germline ends. Germline-derived CDR1 and CDR2 are MNHNS and SASEGT. This chain's CDR3 is CASSGGSDFRYGYTF. CDR3 nucleotides: TGTGCCAGCAGTGGCGGTTCAGACTTTAGATATGGCTACACCTTC.

V gene TRBV7-9 combines with J gene TRBJ2-7, with D tentatively TRBD2 (6 bases). The V end lost 6 bases, the J end lost 6 bases, and 18 bases lay between the germline ends. CDR3 length: 14 amino acids. From germline, CDR1 is SEHNR and CDR2 FQNEAQ (reference sequence). The CDR3 loop reads CASRPGAAWSEQYF. The CDR3 bases are TGTGCCAGCAGACCGGGAGCGGCTTGGTCCGAGCAGTACTTC.

DNA for the CDR3: TGCGCCAGCAGCCAAGAGAGCGGTTCGGCCAAAAACATTCAGTACTTC. Its protein product is CASSQESGSAKNIQYF. This sequence joins TRBV4-3 and TRBJ2-4; the D gene is possibly TRBD2 (5 bases). CDR1 and CDR2 from the germline V gene are LGHNA and YSLEER. The CDR3 length is 16 residues. V was cut by 0 bases and J by 1 base, with 10 bases left in between.

This chain joins TRBV2 and TRBJ1-1; D remains ambiguous. CDR1 is SNHLY, CDR2 FYNNEI, per germline. The CDR3 is 14 residues long. V lost 6 bases to trimming and J lost 1 base, with 12 bases between them. The CDR3 protein is CASSVGSWNTEAFF. As DNA, the CDR3 is TGTGCCAGCAGCGTGGGGAGTTGGAACACTGAAGCTTTCTTT.

The chain recombines TRBV27 with TRBJ1-1, with TRBD1 as a possible D gene (6 bases). The germline V gene has CDR1 MNHEY and CDR2 SMNVEV (reference sequence). The CDR3 length is 15 residues. V lost 6 bases and J lost 2, with 16 bases in between. The chain's CDR3 is CASSPTIGGNTEAFF. CDR3 bases: TGTGCCAGCAGCCCGACTATTGGGGGCAACACTGAAGCTTTCTTT.

The chain links TRBV6-1 to TRBJ1-2, with TRBD1 matching 8 bases. V dropped 6 bases and J dropped 4; count of bases not matched to a gene: 7. This CDR3 has 14 residues. Germline assignment: CDR1 MNHNS and CDR2 SASEGT. In DNA form, the CDR3 reads TGTGCCAGCAGGACAGGGGTCGGGGCCTATGGCTACACCTTC. It codes for CASRTGVGAYGYTF.

This chain links TRBV10-3 with TRBJ2-6; TRBD1 is a possible D gene (6 bases). The CDR3 runs to 15 residues. V gave up 6 bases and J gave up 2 bases, with 11 bases separating them. Germline values: CDR1 ENHRY, CDR2 SYGVKD. CDR3 protein: CAIRNRETGANVLTF. Written as DNA, the CDR3 is TGTGCCATCAGAAACAGGGAAACTGGGGCCAACGTCCTGACTTTC.

This chain joins TRBV28 and TRBJ1-3, with 7 bases aligning to TRBD1. V shed 8 bases and J 7 bases; nucleotides not matched to a gene: 11. CDR1 is MDHEN and CDR2 is SYDVKM in the germline V gene. The length of the CDR3 is 14 residues. The CDR3 nucleotides read TGTGCCAGCGGTCAGGGGGGCTCTCGGAACACCATATATTTT. It is translated as CASGQGGSRNTIYF.

This clone has more than one count but fewer than ten. V usage is TRBV9 and J usage is TRBJ2-1, with 9 bases aligning to TRBD2. V gave up 0 bases and J gave up 2 bases; unmatched junction bases: 0. Germline CDR1 is SGDLS and CDR2 is YYNGEE. This CDR3 is 15 amino acids long. CDR3 sequence: CASSVGGGAYNEQFF. CDR3 in DNA: TGTGCCAGCAGCGTAGGCGGGGGGGCCTACAATGAGCAGTTCTTC.

The chain recombines TRBV21-1 with TRBJ1-2; the listed D gene, TRBD1, was not tested against the DNA. TRBV21-1 is a pseudogene locus. The CDR3 runs to 14 residues. CDR3 amino acids: CASSPPEQNYGYTF. In nucleotides, the CDR3 is TGTGCCAGCAGCCCCCCCGAACAGAACTATGGCTACACCTTC.